The entry below gives a single T cell receptor (beta chain) sequence along with its context. The antigen this receptor binds is unknown. Base quality data are lacking; no much larger clone is found one base away. This record comes from a study of cytomegalovirus exposure and HLA in healthy donors (dated 2017 in TCRdb). At the level of the whole study: According to an earlier analysis of several hundred of the donors, about 179 million T cells yielded roughly 110 million unique TCR beta sequences and about 280 Gb of sequence data. Alongside the repertoire data, information on donor age, sex, ethnicity and CMV serostatus was compiled. Along with the approximately 700-subject first cohort, a separate validation cohort of over a hundred different subjects was used. The genetic ancestry cluster associated with self-reported Caucasian donors included about four fifths of the roughly 360 genotyped donors. Rather than using new phenotypic data, the later analysis identified candidate immune exposures from TCR beta sequences and from how often those sequences occurred across donors. Both class I and class II loci were covered by HLA typing, at four-digit resolution. The study profiled the T cell repertoires of more than 500 subjects by immunosequencing and related them to cytomegalovirus serostatus. Roughly 300 gigabases of sequencing data and 70 million to 100 million unique TCR sequences were included in an early release covering about 620 HLA-typed donors. Every discovery cohort repertoire had been produced on one sequencing platform. High-throughput TCR immunosequencing, statistical association of individual TCRs with disease status, and machine learning were combined to predict cytomegalovirus infection status. Among about 410 genotyped donors of the cohort, an average of around 250,000 unique TCR beta nucleotide sequences was sequenced per donor, of which about 19% were non-productive. The number of donors typed differed by locus, with about 629-640 for A, B, C, DRB1 and DQB1, roughly 520 for DQA1, about 610 for DPA1, and approximately 470 for DPB1. The aim of the study was to test whether cataloging public T cell receptors could identify signatures of past pathogen exposure. Genome-wide SNP genotypes for about 65% of the 666 donors were used in a later genetic analysis, which treated that subset as a discovery cohort. A later analysis re-examined previously published TCR beta repertoires from roughly 720 donors and added high-resolution HLA genotyping to investigate patterns of TCR occurrence. In an earlier analysis of 550 to 700 of the donors, high-throughput TCR beta sequencing was used to judge whether each TCR beta V gene segment behaved as functional or pseudogenic. Several DR-DQ haplotypes were treated as single units for association and clustering because of strong linkage in the cohort.

Receptor libraries were prepared by the immunoSEQ multiplex PCR assay. A mixture of 60 forward primers for TCR Vbeta segments and 13 reverse primers for TCR Jbeta segments was used in the multiplex PCR. Amplification of the CDR3 region of rearranged TCR beta genes was performed with a multiplex PCR assay on genomic DNA. The amplified TCR beta libraries were sequenced on the Illumina HiSeq System as 87-base-pair reads. Turning to the authors' computational methods: A later analysis tallied 75 million to 95 million unique TCR beta chains across the 666 repertoires, and about 10 million of those chains were shared by two or more donors. To remove PCR and sequencing errors, raw reads were error-corrected and collapsed into unique sequences using a nearest-neighbor algorithm that merged closely related sequences. V, D and J gene segments were assigned by aligning CDR3 sequences to IMGT reference sequences. For a sequence to be retained, a match of at least six nucleotides was required to both a V gene segment and a J gene segment. Rearrangements were classified as productive when the CDR3 lacked stop codons and remained in frame with V and J, and all other rearrangements were classified as non-productive. CDR3 was defined by IMGT convention, running from the second conserved V-encoded cysteine to the conserved J-encoded phenylalanine. In an earlier analysis of approximately 590 of the donors, sequences lacking an unambiguous match to a single V gene segment were excluded. An earlier analysis of just under 600 of the donors called V segments functional above 56.7% productive rearrangements and segregating when the between-donor standard deviation exceeded 5%. A statistical classification framework was developed to diagnose cytomegalovirus status using the catalog of TCR beta chain sequences. In a later analysis, TCR nucleotide sequences were compared against IMGT/GENE-DB human TR gene sequences so that V and J genes could be assigned. The TCRdist pipeline was used in a later analysis to assign CDR3 sequences and most-parsimonious VDJ recombination scenarios. In a later analysis, each TCR beta chain was defined by its CDR3 amino acid sequence together with its V-gene family, and reads without a unique V-gene family were excluded. To address suspected cross-contamination and a sequencing artifact, a later analysis removed roughly 640 highly shared, low-generation-probability nucleotide sequences. In a later analysis, a clonal expansion index was calculated for each public chain from normalized within-repertoire ranks of inferred template counts. Generation probabilities in a later analysis came from a VDJ recombination model fitted to out-of-frame rearrangements, and those results were checked against IGoR. Hypergeometric tests were used in a later analysis to score TCR-TCR, TCR-HLA and TCR-CMV co-occurrence, with a repertoire-size bias correction applied to the TCR pairs. To estimate false discovery rates, a later analysis permuted the HLA or CMV assignments 20 times. In a later analysis, co-occurring TCRs were grouped using DBSCAN, and TCRdist sequence similarity was added for clustering within HLA-allele-positive subsets. Repertoires with fewer than 30,000 or more than 120,000 public chains were left out of co-occurrence clustering, as were four to six repertoires with anomalous nucleotide sharing. This is the immuneACCESS table as TCRdb keeps it, with only in-frame sequences that have V and J called. A part of the clones is gone; compared with another copy, unresolved V genes explain less than half, and the rest is unexplained. D and trimming were read from the DNA, whereas the V and J calls and clone size are those reported in that table. The sample includes about 130,000 clones, with about 82% observed a single time. The ten most abundant clones make up approximately 1% of the sample.

General findings and caveats noted by the study authors: According to a later genetic analysis, donors in an Asian-associated ancestry cluster had fewer N-insertions in productive TCRs than the roughly 660-donor mean. Compared with equally common non-associated chains, HLA-associated TCR beta chains in a later analysis were more clonally expanded and had lower generation probabilities. Because some donors lacked HLA typing at each locus, the association tests relied only on the typed subset. V-gene and J-gene trimming of TCR beta chains was associated with a missense DCLRE1C variant in a later genetic analysis, and the association was replicated in an independent cohort. In both the original and validation cohorts, the classifier was reported to diagnose cytomegalovirus status with high specificity and sensitivity. A later analysis reported that several top co-occurrence clusters appeared linked to parvovirus B19, influenza, CMV and Epstein-Barr virus. When HLA alleles, especially DR and DQ, strongly co-occurred, TCR associations were difficult to assign to individual alleles. The authors suggested that the approach could potentially be generalized to other disease states and immunological phenotypes. A group of highly shared sequence variants was considered likely to be a technical artifact of the sequencing pipeline. In this cohort, only TCR beta chains were sequenced, and detectable features were limited by the absence of alpha or paired-chain data. A further reported finding was that TCR beta sequences accurately predicted the HLA-A and HLA-B alleles for most subjects in the first cohort. The study listed 170 or so TCR beta chains as associated with cytomegalovirus. Because counts were too low, seventeen rarely observed V segments, including chromosome 9 orphons, were excluded from the earlier analysis of fewer than 650 of the donors. Across donors, most TCR sequences were observed very rarely, whereas some public TCRs were present in many individuals. According to a later analysis, most CMV-associated TCR beta chains appeared to be HLA-restricted, and the HLA associations seemed to be driven largely by CMV exposure. Broadly in line with IMGT annotations, most TCR beta V segments showed up in productive rearrangements about 90% or about 30% of the time in an earlier analysis of roughly 590 of the donors. The presence/absence analyses assumed that sequencing depth was roughly uniform across donors, and that assumption may not be true. According to a later analysis, TCR association rates differed among HLA loci, with DRB1 alleles showing the most associated TCRs and HLA-C alleles showing the fewest. In a later analysis, about 16,000 TCR beta sequences were associated with specific HLA alleles at a false discovery rate of 0.05. CMV serostatus was the only immune exposure information available for the cohort. In vitro tests confirmed that a few of the cytomegalovirus-associated TCR beta chains recognize cytomegalovirus antigens. Linkage disequilibrium might explain the correlated functional status among segregating V segments, but an unknown experimental factor could not be excluded.

The cohort was made up of about 670 healthy bone marrow donors. Cohort members were all nominally healthy when sampled, although unrecorded immune exposures were likely present. The donor was CMV seronegative and belonged to the group of 350 or so seronegative cohort members. A peripheral blood sample was collected from each donor, and TCR beta sequencing was performed on peripheral blood mononuclear cells. Genomic DNA was extracted from the blood cell samples with the Qiagen DNeasy Blood Extraction Kit. The receptor comes from a boy between 10 and 17 years old in good health and CMV-seronegative. The sequencing sample was made of PBMCs.

The CDR3 has the sequence CASSQDGQDSGYEQYF. The nucleotide sequence reads as follows: TGTGCCAGCAGCCAAGACGGGCAAGATAGCGGGTACGAGCAGTACTTC. The chain is encoded by TRBV4-2 joined to TRBJ2-7; 7 bases in the middle match TRBD2. Including the terminal cysteine and phenylalanine, the CDR3 comprises 16 residues. Only the CDR3 part of the read is kept: 48 bases, read in frame from the first base. CDR1 and CDR2 are read off the germline V gene as LGHNA and YNFKEQ. V loses 0 bases at its end and J loses 4 bases; junction bases beyond the gene matches: 9.